This note documents a single T cell receptor (beta chain) sequence. The antigen is undetermined. Stated time point: pre-sensitization, week 0. Treatment described: therapeutic diphenylcyclopropenone sensitization with weekly scalp DPC. These data come from a study of human T cells and chemical hapten exposure. Whole-study findings and limits: The presence of alopecia in the donors means their immune response may differ from healthy people's.

TCRdb itself ran the RACE reads through MiXCR, one entry per CDR3 protein. Of approximately 260,000 distinct CDR3 sequences listed, 7.5% to 9% were seen once; the top ten hold about 2.1%. Deletions cut 1 base from V and 7 bases from J, with 16 bases between. CDR1 and CDR2 (germline): SGHTA, FQGNSA. CDR3 length: 15 amino acids. The TCR comes from a woman aged 40-49 years with alopecia areata. Some clones in this sample may be carry-over from other donors' samples. Here the sequenced sample was whole blood, taken in connection with sensitization to the hapten diphenylcyclopropenone (DPC). The gene calls are TRBV7-2 and TRBJ1-2; D may be TRBD1 (6 bases). Written as DNA, the CDR3 is TGTGCCAGCAGCTTAGATGAGGGGGGCGCCCGTGGCTACACCTTC. This encodes CASSLDEGGARGYTF.